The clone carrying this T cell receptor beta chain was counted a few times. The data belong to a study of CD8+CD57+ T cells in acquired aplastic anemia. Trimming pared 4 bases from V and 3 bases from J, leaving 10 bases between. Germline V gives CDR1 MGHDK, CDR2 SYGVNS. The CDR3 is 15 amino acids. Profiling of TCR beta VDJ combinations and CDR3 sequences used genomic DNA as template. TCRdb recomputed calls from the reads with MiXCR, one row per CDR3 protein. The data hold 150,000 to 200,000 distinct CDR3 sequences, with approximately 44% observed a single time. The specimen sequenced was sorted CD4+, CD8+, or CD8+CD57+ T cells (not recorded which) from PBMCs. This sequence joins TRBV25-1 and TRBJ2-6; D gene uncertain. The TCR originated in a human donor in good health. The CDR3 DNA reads TGTGCCAGCAGTGTTGGAACCGTTGGGGCCAACGTCCTGACTTTC. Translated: CASSVGTVGANVLTF.